The clone carrying this TCR beta chain was seen just once. The data were produced by immunoSEQ multiplex PCR, yet TCRdb's version contains in-frame clones alone and is incomplete. The table lists fewer than 200,000 clones, approximately 86% of them singletons. The data derive from a study of control samples from healthy donors and cancer patients. The origin of this receptor is a woman in her twenties or thirties in good health. The source material was blood.

This CDR3 reads CASSLDPGQAHEQYF. The DNA for the CDR3 is TGTGCCAGCAGCTTAGACCCGGGACAGGCCCACGAGCAGTACTTC. The chain links TRBV7-2 to TRBJ2-7; 8 bases fit TRBD1. After removal of 1 base from V and 5 bases from J, the junction contained 7 bases not matched to a gene. CDR1 SGHTA and CDR2 FQGNSA come from the germline V gene. CDR3 length: 15 amino acids.